There are many counts of the clone carrying this TCR beta chain. This specimen comes from a study of kidney transplant recipient with SARS-CoV-2 infection. The CDR3 covers 17 residues. The germline V gene has CDR1 SGHTA and CDR2 FQGNSA. V was pared by 5 bases and J by 6 bases, with 20 bases between. TCRdb fed the reads into MiXCR, producing one record per CDR3 protein. The table lists 200,000 to 300,000 distinct CDR3 sequences, roughly 26% of them singletons. The chain has TRBV7-2 and TRBJ2-6, with TRBD1 as a possible D gene (5 bases). The clonotype comes from a male patient between 25 and 40 years old who had COVID-19 and was a kidney transplant recipient. Some T cells could come from the graft donor. Sequencing was performed on a blood sample, taken at baseline and between days 110 and 120 from a kidney transplant recipient. The CDR3: CASSVTGSVPVANVLTF. In DNA form, the CDR3 reads TGTGCCAGCAGCGTCACAGGCTCTGTCCCTGTGGCCAACGTCCTGACTTTC.